This TCR beta chain was sequenced for a study of blood T cells in healthy people across ages. Germline V gene lookup returns CDR1 SEHNR and CDR2 FQNEAQ (reference sequence). CDR3 size: 17 residues. V gave up 5 bases and J gave up 3 bases, with 21 bases separating them. A second 7 to 11 cycle PCR used barcoded and J-beta primers. Each cDNA molecule received a tag from a template-switch adaptor that had 12 random nucleotides. TCRdb re-derived calls from the 5' RACE reads in MiXCR, one entry per CDR3 protein. The repertoire has hundreds of thousands of distinct CDR3 sequences, approximately 60% of them found once; the top ten carry 20% to 30%. Points from the study as a whole: Changes in expanded clonotypes were possibly confounded, as the CMV status of donors was unknown. Both naive CD4+ cell counts and diversity were greater in long-lived donors than in aged donors.

On this clonotype itself: Its antigen is still unknown.

The rearrangement links TRBV7-9 to TRBJ2-3; a possible D gene is TRBD1 (6 bases). This TCR came from a man aged 35 to 55 in good health. Sequenced sample: blood. This CDR3 reads CASSQGGETYLTDTQYF. CDR3 in DNA: TGTGCCAGCAGCCAAGGGGGAGAGACATATTTAACAGATACGCAGTATTTT.